This entry is about one T cell receptor beta chain. Antigen unknown. This record belongs to a study of shared clonotypes between healthy human individuals. Study-level findings and limits: Estimated richness values were generally larger in naive subsets than in memory subsets. Naive CD4 clonotype sharing across a few donors was approximately 5.2%.

This CDR3 spans 17 amino acids. Assay: immunoSEQ multiplex PCR; the TCRdb copy retains only in-frame clones and omits some. The table lists approximately 95,000 clones, roughly two thirds of them singletons. The rearrangement links TRBV21-1 to TRBJ2-2; TRBD1 is the table's D call, not checked against the DNA. TRBV21-1 is designated a pseudogene. The sequence was obtained from a man in his thirties or forties in good health. Sequenced sample: memory CD8+ T cells sorted from blood. The subset denotes: CD45RO+ cells pooled with CCR7-negative TemRA cells. The CDR3 region has the DNA TGTGCCAGCAGCATCCGGACAGGAGATACGAACACCGGGGAGCTGTTTTTT. Encoded protein: CASSIRTGDTNTGELFF.